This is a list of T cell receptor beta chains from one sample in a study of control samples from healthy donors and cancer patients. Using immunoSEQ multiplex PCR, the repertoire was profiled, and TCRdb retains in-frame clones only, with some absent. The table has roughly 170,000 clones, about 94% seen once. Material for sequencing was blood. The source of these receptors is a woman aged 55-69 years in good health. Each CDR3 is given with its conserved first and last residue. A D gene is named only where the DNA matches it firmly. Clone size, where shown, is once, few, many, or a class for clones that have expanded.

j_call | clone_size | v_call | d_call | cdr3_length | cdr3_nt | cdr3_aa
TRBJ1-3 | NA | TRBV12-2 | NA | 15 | TGTGCAAGTCGCTTAGAGCAGAGCTCTGGAAACACCATATATTTT | CASRLEQSSGNTIYF
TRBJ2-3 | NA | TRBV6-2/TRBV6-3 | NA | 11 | TGTGCCAGCAGTTCGGGCTATACGCAGTATTTT | CASSSGYTQYF
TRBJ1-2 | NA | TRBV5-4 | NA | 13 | TGTGCCAGCGGGATAAGAGGGGTTGGGGGCTACACCTTC | CASGIRGVGGYTF
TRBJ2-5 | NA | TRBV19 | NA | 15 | TGTGCCAGTAGAAAAGGGACACTATACCAAGAGACCCAGTACTTC | CASRKGTLYQETQYF
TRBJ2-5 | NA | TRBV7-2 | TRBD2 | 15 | TGTGCCAGCAGCTTTTCCACTAGCGGGGAAGAGACCCAGTACTTC | CASSFSTSGEETQYF
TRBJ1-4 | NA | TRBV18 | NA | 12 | TGTGCCAGCTCACTCATTGGGGAAAAACTGTTTTTT | CASSLIGEKLFF
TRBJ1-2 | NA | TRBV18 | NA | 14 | TGTGCCAGCTCACCGCAAGGGTCCAACTATGGCTACACCTTC | CASSPQGSNYGYTF
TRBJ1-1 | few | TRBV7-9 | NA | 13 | TGTGCCAGCAGCTTAGTAGGGGTCACTGAAGCTTTCTTT | CASSLVGVTEAFF
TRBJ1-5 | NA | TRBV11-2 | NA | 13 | TGTGCCAGCAGCGTCGGCTACAATCAGCCCCAGCATTTT | CASSVGYNQPQHF
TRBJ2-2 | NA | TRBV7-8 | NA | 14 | TGTGCCAGCAGCCCAAACTCCCCTTCTGGGGAGCTGTTTTTT | CASSPNSPSGELFF
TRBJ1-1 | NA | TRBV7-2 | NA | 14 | TGTGCCAGCAGCTCACGGACGGGGAACACTGAAGCTTTCTTT | CASSSRTGNTEAFF